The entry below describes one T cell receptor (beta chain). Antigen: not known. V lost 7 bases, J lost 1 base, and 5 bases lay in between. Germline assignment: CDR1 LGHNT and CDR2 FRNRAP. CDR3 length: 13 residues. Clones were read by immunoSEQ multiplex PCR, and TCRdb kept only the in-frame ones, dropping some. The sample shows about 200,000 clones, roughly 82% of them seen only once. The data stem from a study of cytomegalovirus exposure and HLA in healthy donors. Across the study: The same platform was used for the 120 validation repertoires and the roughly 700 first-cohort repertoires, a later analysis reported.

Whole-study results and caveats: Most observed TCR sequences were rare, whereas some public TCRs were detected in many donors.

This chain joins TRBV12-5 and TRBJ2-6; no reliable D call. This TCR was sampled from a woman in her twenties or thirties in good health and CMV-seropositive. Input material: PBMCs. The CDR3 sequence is CASAPSGANVLTF. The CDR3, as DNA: TGTGCTAGTGCCCCATCTGGGGCCAACGTCCTGACTTTC.